A selection of T cell receptor beta chains follows, all from one sample in a study of prognosis after radiotherapy for stage I lung cancer. Using its own MiXCR run on the multiplex PCR reads, TCRdb lists one record per CDR3 protein. The table includes 25,000 to 35,000 distinct CDR3 sequences, 40% to 60% detected once. The input for sequencing was PBMCs, taken before or after stereotactic body radiation therapy (not recorded which). The origin of the receptors is a donor of 50 years or more with non-small cell lung cancer. Both conserved end residues are part of each CDR3. A D gene is named only where the DNA matches it firmly. Only some rows state a clone size, as once, few, many or a class for expanded clones.

clone_size j_call v_call d_call cdr3_nt cdr3_aa
many TRBJ2-1 TRBV7-9 NA TGTGCCAGCAGCTTCGGCGGGTCTAGAGCCTACAATGAGCAGTTCTTC CASSFGGSRAYNEQFF
many TRBJ2-1 TRBV5-1 NA TGCGCCAGCAGCTCACCGGACGGGTACAATGAGCAGTTCTTC CASSSPDGYNEQFF
NA TRBJ1-6 TRBV28 NA TGTGCCAGCAGCCCCTTGGGGCAGGGTAATTCACCCCTCCACTTT CASSPLGQGNSPLHF
many TRBJ2-2 TRBV9 NA TGTGCCAGCAGCGCTAGGGGAGGAAACACCGGGGAGCTGTTTTTT CASSARGGNTGELFF
many TRBJ2-4 TRBV19 TRBD2 TGTGCCAGTAGTCCCGGACTAGCGATTACGGGCATTCAGTACTTC CASSPGLAITGIQYF
NA TRBJ2-6 TRBV6-1 NA TGTGCCAGCTCCCTTTCAGGATCGAACTCTGGGGCCAACTTCCTGACTTTC CASSLSGSNSGANFLTF
many TRBJ2-1 TRBV7-2 TRBD2 TGTGCCAGCAGCGTTAGCGGGGGCTCCTACAATGAGCAGTTCTTC CASSVSGGSYNEQFF
once TRBJ2-4 TRBV30 TRBD2 TGTGCCTGCAATAGCGGGAGTGGGGTGGCCAAAAGCATTCAGTACTTC CACNSGSGVAKSIQYF
many TRBJ2-7 TRBV28 TRBD1 TGTGCCAGCAGCTCCCCGGGACAGGGGGGATACGAGCAGTACTTC CASSSPGQGGYEQYF
many TRBJ1-2 TRBV10-3 NA TGTGCCATCAGTGGTTCAGGGAGGAGCTACACCTTC CAISGSGRSYTF
many TRBJ1-1 TRBV28 NA TGTGCCAGCAGCCCCTTACACACTGAAGCTTTCTTT CASSPLHTEAFF
many TRBJ2-6 TRBV12-3/TRBV12-4 TRBD1 TGTGCCAGCAGTTCAAATGCCGGGACAGGCGCCTCTGGGGCCAACGTCCTGACTTTC CASSSNAGTGASGANVLTF
NA TRBJ1-2 TRBV15 TRBD1 TGTGCCACCAGCAGAGATCTAGGGGGCCCTGGCTACACCTTC CATSRDLGGPGYTF
NA TRBJ2-7 TRBV19 TRBD2 TGCGCCAGTATGGCTAGCGGGAGTTGGGAGCAGTACTTC CASMASGSWEQYF
many TRBJ1-5 TRBV27 NA TGTGCCAGCAGTTTGGGCAGGGGTCAGCCCCAGCATTTT CASSLGRGQPQHF
NA TRBJ2-1 TRBV20-1 TRBD1 TGCAGTGCTTTAACAGGGGAATCGCTAATGAATGAGCAGTTCTTC CSALTGESLMNEQFF
NA TRBJ1-2 TRBV11-3 NA TGTGCCAGCAGCTTAGGGGCAGGCGGCTATGGCTACACCTTC CASSLGAGGYGYTF
NA TRBJ1-2 TRBV19 NA TGTGCCAGTAGTAACACGGCCGGCTATGGCTACACCTTC CASSNTAGYGYTF
NA TRBJ1-2 TRBV25-1 NA TGTGCCAGCAGTGAATCGGGCCTTATCTATGGCTACACCTTC CASSESGLIYGYTF
NA TRBJ2-2 TRBV7-3 NA TGTGCCAGCAGCCCGAGGTGCGGCGGGGAGCTTTTTTTT CASSPRCGGELFF
NA TRBJ2-3 TRBV7-3 TRBD2 TGTGCCAGCAGCCCACTGGGGACTAGCGACTACACAGATACGCAGTATTTT CASSPLGTSDYTDTQYF
many TRBJ1-6 TRBV5-1 NA TGCGCCAGCAGCTTGGCCGGCAATGGGGTTTCACCCCTCCACTTT CASSLAGNGVSPLHF
many TRBJ2-7 TRBV24-1 NA TGTGCCACCAGTGATTCCCGACGGGCCTACGAGCAGTACTTC CATSDSRRAYEQYF
many TRBJ1-3 TRBV7-8 NA TGTGCCAGCAGCTTAGGTCCCGGGGGAAACACCATATATTTT CASSLGPGGNTIYF
NA TRBJ1-2 TRBV19 TRBD1 TGTGCCAGTAGTACCACAGGGGTAATATCGGATGGCTACACCTTC CASSTTGVISDGYTF
NA TRBJ2-1 TRBV6-1 TRBD2 TGTGCCAGCAGCTTAGCGGGAGGCGCCAACAATGAGCAGTTCTTC CASSLAGGANNEQFF
NA TRBJ2-1 TRBV20-1 NA TGCAGTGCTAGCGGGGGAAGCTCCTACAATGAGCAGTTCTTC CSASGGSSYNEQFF
NA TRBJ2-2 TRBV4-1 NA TGCGCCAGCAGCCAGACCGCCCTGCGGGAGCTGTTTTTT CASSQTALRELFF
few TRBJ1-2 TRBV5-4 TRBD1 TGTGCCAGCAGCACGACCGACAGGGTCGGGGGCTACACCTTC CASSTTDRVGGYTF